These T cell receptor beta chains were read from a single sample in a study of T cells in Graves' hyperthyroidism and ophthalmopathy. Using its own MiXCR run on the multiplex PCR reads, TCRdb lists one record per CDR3 protein. Of 550,000 to 600,000 distinct CDR3 sequences in the sample, 14% are singletons; the top ten hold around 7%. Input material: blood. These TCRs come from a woman aged 18-29 years with Graves' ophthalmopathy. CDR3s include the opening cysteine and the closing phenylalanine or tryptophan. A D gene is named only where the DNA matches it firmly. Clone size is given for some rows only: seen once, a few or many times, or a class if the clone is expanded.

TRBJ2-5 | TRBV24-1 | many | NA | CATSDRETQYF | TGTGCCACCAGTGATCGAGAGACCCAGTACTTC
TRBJ2-7 | TRBV2 | many | NA | CASSPTLAEGEERIYEQYF | TGTGCCAGCAGTCCAACATTAGCGGAAGGGGAGGAGCGGATCTACGAGCAGTACTTC
TRBJ2-1 | TRBV6-5 | NA | NA | CASSYRKSPYNEQFF | TGTGCCAGCAGTTACCGGAAGAGCCCCTACAATGAGCAGTTCTTC
TRBJ1-5 | TRBV12-3/TRBV12-4 | many | TRBD1 | CASTLGQGTGQPQHF | TGTGCCAGCACCCTTGGACAGGGGACGGGTCAGCCCCAGCATTTT
TRBJ2-5 | TRBV5-1 | NA | TRBD1 | CASSLVGQGERLYF | TGCGCCAGCAGCTTGGTTGGACAGGGCGAGAGATTGTACTTC
TRBJ2-2 | TRBV4-1 | NA | TRBD2 | CASSQGPFAGGDTGELFF | TGCGCCAGCAGCCAAGGTCCATTTGCGGGAGGGGACACCGGGGAGCTGTTTTTT
TRBJ2-7 | TRBV6-1 | many | NA | CASSQPGQDLYEQYF | TGTGCCAGCAGTCAACCGGGACAAGACCTCTACGAGCAGTACTTC
TRBJ2-3 | TRBV12-3/TRBV12-4 | many | TRBD2 | CASSTLLAGEGDTQYF | TGTGCCAGCAGTACCTTACTAGCGGGAGAGGGAGATACGCAGTATTTT
TRBJ1-1 | TRBV7-9 | many | TRBD1 | CASSLSDRGNTEAFF | TGTGCCAGCAGCTTATCGGACAGGGGGAACACTGAAGCTTTCTTT
TRBJ1-5 | TRBV19 | many | TRBD1 | CASSGGQGARQPQHF | TGTGCCAGTAGTGGGGGACAGGGGGCGCGTCAGCCCCAGCATTTT
TRBJ2-7 | TRBV3-1 | many | TRBD1 | CASSQDWDSHEQYF | TGTGCCAGCAGCCAAGATTGGGACAGCCACGAGCAGTACTTC
TRBJ2-3 | TRBV20-1 | few | TRBD2 | CSARDGASGSIGDTQYF | TGCAGTGCTAGAGATGGGGCTAGCGGGAGTATCGGGGATACGCAGTATTTT
TRBJ2-5 | TRBV6-5 | many | TRBD1 | CASSYGDRAETQYF | TGTGCCAGCAGTTACGGGGACAGGGCGGAGACCCAGTACTTC
TRBJ1-4 | TRBV10-3 | few | NA | CAISESRQSKEKLFF | TGTGCCATCAGTGAGTCTCGGCAGAGTAAGGAAAAACTGTTTTTT
TRBJ2-1 | TRBV11-2 | many | TRBD2 | CASSQTGLAYNEQFF | TGTGCCAGCAGCCAGACGGGACTAGCCTACAATGAGCAGTTCTTC
TRBJ1-2 | TRBV7-2 | many | TRBD1 | CASSLTGTGRYGYTF | TGTGCCAGCAGCTTAACTGGGACAGGGCGCTATGGCTACACCTTC
TRBJ2-3 | TRBV6-2/TRBV6-3 | many | TRBD2 | CASSKRTSGRGRESTDTQYF | TGTGCCAGCAGTAAACGGACTAGCGGGAGAGGGAGGGAGAGCACAGATACGCAGTATTTT
TRBJ1-4 | TRBV4-3 | few | NA | CASSQGIVEKLFF | TGCGCCAGCAGCCAAGGGATCGTTGAAAAACTGTTTTTT
TRBJ2-3 | TRBV9 | NA | TRBD2 | CASSARLAGEADTQYF | TGTGCCAGCAGCGCCAGACTAGCGGGAGAGGCAGATACGCAGTATTTT
TRBJ2-3 | TRBV9 | NA | NA | CASSVGVSGTQYF | TGTGCCAGCAGCGTTGGGGTGTCTGGTACGCAGTATTTT
TRBJ2-5 | TRBV24-1 | few | NA | CATSARTRQETQYF | TGTGCCACCAGTGCCAGGACGAGGCAAGAGACCCAGTACTTC
TRBJ1-2 | TRBV28 | NA | NA | CASRLMGQDYGYTF | TGTGCCAGCAGATTGATGGGACAAGACTATGGCTACACCTTC
TRBJ1-1 | TRBV11-3 | many | NA | CASSLVFGAWDTEAFF | TGTGCCAGCAGCTTAGTTTTTGGGGCTTGGGACACTGAAGCTTTCTTT
TRBJ1-4 | TRBV27 | many | NA | CASKRSPATTATNEKLFF | TGTGCCAGCAAAAGGAGCCCAGCCACTACTGCAACTAATGAAAAACTGTTTTTT
TRBJ2-5 | TRBV6-5 | many | NA | CASSYSIRTPQETQYF | TGTGCCAGCAGTTACTCGATTAGGACCCCTCAAGAGACCCAGTACTTC
TRBJ1-1 | TRBV6-2/TRBV6-3 | many | TRBD1 | CASRDTTGGLEAFF | TGTGCCAGCAGAGATACTACAGGGGGTCTTGAAGCTTTCTTT
TRBJ2-3 | TRBV14 | few | NA | CASSQRGGSDTDTQYF | TGTGCCAGCAGCCAACGGGGTGGTAGCGACACAGATACGCAGTATTTT
TRBJ1-2 | TRBV12-3/TRBV12-4 | many | NA | CASSFATTGGYTF | TGTGCCAGCAGTTTCGCCACCACAGGTGGCTACACCTTC
TRBJ2-3 | TRBV27 | many | NA | CASSLSSDTQYF | TGTGCCAGCAGTTTATCCTCCGATACGCAGTATTTT
TRBJ2-7 | TRBV12-3/TRBV12-4 | many | TRBD2 | CASSPAGTSGKSSYEQYF | TGTGCCAGCAGTCCTGCCGGGACTAGCGGCAAAAGCTCCTACGAGCAGTACTTC
TRBJ1-5 | TRBV7-9 | NA | NA | CASSQGLRSNQPQHF | TGTGCCAGCAGCCAAGGGCTCCGTAGCAATCAGCCCCAGCATTTT
TRBJ1-3 | TRBV29-1 | few | NA | CSVGEGRNTIYF | TGCAGCGTTGGTGAGGGCCGGAACACCATATATTTT
TRBJ2-7 | TRBV20-1 | NA | NA | CSARVGTDDYEQYF | TGCAGTGCTAGGGTCGGGACCGATGACTACGAGCAGTACTTC
TRBJ2-2 | TRBV19 | NA | TRBD2 | CASRTSGLPNTGELFF | TGTGCCAGTAGGACTAGCGGGCTCCCGAACACCGGGGAGCTGTTTTTT
TRBJ2-7 | TRBV9 | many | TRBD2 | CASSVGAGGHYEQYF | TGTGCCAGCAGCGTAGGAGCGGGAGGCCACTACGAGCAGTACTTC
TRBJ1-1 | TRBV30 | many | NA | CAWTALRTPNTEAFF | TGTGCCTGGACCGCCCTAAGGACACCGAACACTGAAGCTTTCTTT
TRBJ2-3 | TRBV7-2 | many | NA | CASSLGRRGSVTGTDTQYF | TGTGCCAGCAGCTTAGGGCGACGGGGCAGTGTAACTGGCACAGATACGCAGTATTTT
TRBJ2-1 | TRBV7-2 | many | NA | CASSLGGSSTEQFF | TGTGCCAGCAGCTTGGGGGGATCTTCCACGGAGCAGTTCTTC
TRBJ1-1 | TRBV27 | many | TRBD1 | CASSGGQGMNTEAFF | TGTGCCAGCAGTGGGGGACAGGGGATGAACACTGAAGCTTTCTTT
TRBJ2-2 | TRBV11-3 | few | TRBD1 | CASSLGSRTGRTGELFF | TGTGCCAGCAGCTTAGGTTCCCGGACAGGGCGCACCGGGGAGCTGTTTTTT
TRBJ2-1 | TRBV7-2 | once | NA | CASSYRGLGDNEQFF | TGTGCCAGCAGCTACCGGGGCCTAGGGGACAATGAGCAGTTCTTC
TRBJ2-3 | TRBV6-1 | many | NA | CASSARQFSSDTQYF | TGTGCCAGCAGTGCCCGACAGTTCTCCTCAGATACGCAGTATTTT
TRBJ2-1 | TRBV2 | many | TRBD1 | CASSLQGAGGNEQFF | TGTGCCAGCAGCCTACAGGGGGCAGGCGGCAATGAGCAGTTCTTC
TRBJ1-1 | TRBV7-2 | NA | NA | CASSTRGGDNGVGAFF | TGTGCCAGCAGCACCCGGGGGGGGGATAATGGGGTGGGGGCTTTCTTT
TRBJ2-7 | TRBV14 | NA | TRBD1 | CASSLKTGSRYEQYF | TGTGCCAGCAGCCTTAAGACAGGGAGTAGGTACGAGCAGTACTTC
TRBJ2-5 | TRBV12-3/TRBV12-4 | many | TRBD1 | CASRLGTGYQETQYF | TGTGCCAGCAGGTTAGGGACAGGGTACCAAGAGACCCAGTACTTC
TRBJ2-1 | TRBV5-4 | few | TRBD2 | CASSFVGGTNEQFF | TGTGCCAGCAGCTTCGTGGGAGGGACCAATGAGCAGTTCTTC
TRBJ1-2 | TRBV11-2 | few | NA | CASSLVRDDPYGYTF | TGTGCCAGCAGCTTAGTACGGGACGACCCCTATGGCTACACCTTC